This T cell receptor (beta chain) was obtained from a study of CD8+ T cells in alopecia areata. Study information: Treated patients took oral tofacitinib at 5 to 10 mg twice daily. Regarding the study as a whole: Among patients, TCR sharing was less clear than in mice, a difference possibly due in part to HLA diversity in the patient population.

The CDR3 consists of 13 residues. Losses at the gene ends were 3 bases for V and 10 bases for J; bases not matched to a gene: 7. Germline V CDR1 and CDR2: SQVTM, ANQGSEA. Peripheral blood and lesional scalp punch biopsies were taken from alopecia areata patients. For this clone: The antigen remains unidentified.

It was cDNA, reverse transcribed from extracted RNA, that served as the sequencing template. Method: immunoSEQ multiplex PCR; TCRdb's copy keeps in-frame clones and lacks some. The data contain some 100,000 clones, under 40% of them seen just once; the ten biggest clones take up approximately 3.1%. This receptor was obtained from a human donor with alopecia areata. The source material was CD4+ T cells sorted from blood. The chain is built from TRBV29-1 and TRBJ1-4, with TRBD1 matching over 8 bases. The CDR3 DNA sequence: TGCAGCGTTGAGCGTCAGGGGGCAGGAAAACTGTTTTTT. The encoded protein is CSVERQGAGKLFF.